The rows below give T cell receptor beta chains drawn from one sample of a study of cytotoxic CD8 clonotypes in ibrutinib-treated CLL. The table came from immunoSEQ multiplex PCR; TCRdb's copy has only in-frame clones and leaves some out. The sample has fewer than 400,000 clones, 67% seen once; the top ten hold approximately 6%. This material consisted of PBMCs, taken after 36 months of ibrutinib treatment. These receptor sequences come from a human donor with chronic lymphocytic leukemia. CDR3s include the opening cysteine and the closing phenylalanine or tryptophan. Each record gives: J gene, clone size, V gene, D gene, CDR3 protein, CDR3 DNA. A D gene is named only where the DNA matches it firmly. Only some rows state a clone size, as once, few, many or a class for expanded clones.

TRBJ1-1	.	TRBV5-4	.	CASSLASGGYTEAFF	TGTGCCAGCAGCTTGGCCTCGGGGGGGTACACTGAAGCTTTCTTT
TRBJ2-3	few	TRBV7-2	TRBD1	CASSTTGTGFTDTQYF	TGTGCCAGCAGCACCACCGGGACAGGGTTCACAGATACGCAGTATTTT
TRBJ2-6	.	TRBV7-2	.	CASSLIQGISGANVLTF	TGTGCCAGCAGCTTAATCCAGGGGATCTCTGGGGCCAACGTCCTGACTTTC
TRBJ2-5	.	TRBV21-1	.	CASSKALVENRELETQYF	TGTGCCAGCAGCAAAGCGCTAGTAGAAAACAGAGAGCTGGAGACCCAGTACTTC
TRBJ1-1	.	TRBV29-1	.	CSVERAGINTEAFF	TGCAGCGTTGAAAGGGCAGGGATTAACACTGAAGCTTTCTTT
TRBJ2-3	few	TRBV27	.	CASRALLGSTDTQYF	TGTGCCAGCAGAGCCCTACTAGGGAGCACAGATACGCAGTATTTT
TRBJ2-1	.	TRBV6-6	TRBD2	CASSYVLAGVNEQFF	TGTGCCAGCAGTTACGTACTAGCGGGAGTCAATGAGCAGTTCTTC
TRBJ2-1	.	TRBV18	.	CASSLLGGNEQFF	TGTGCCAGCTCACTCCTAGGAGGGAATGAGCAGTTCTTC
TRBJ2-5	.	TRBV18	.	CASSPQSTGPAGETQYF	TGTGCCAGCTCACCACAGAGCACGGGACCAGCGGGAGAGACCCAGTACTTC
TRBJ2-7	few	TRBV27	.	CASSPAPKYEQYF	TGTGCCAGCAGTCCAGCCCCGAAATACGAGCAGTACTTC
TRBJ2-5	once	TRBV7-9	TRBD1	CASSDRGQETQYF	TGTGCCAGCAGCGACAGGGGCCAAGAGACCCAGTACTTC
TRBJ2-1	.	TRBV9	.	CASSVGRSVGYEQFF	TGTGCCAGCAGCGTAGGGAGGAGTGTTGGTTATGAGCAGTTCTTC
TRBJ2-3	.	TRBV28	TRBD2	CASSALAGVVTDTQYF	TGTGCCAGCAGTGCTTTAGCGGGAGTCGTCACAGATACGCAGTATTTT
TRBJ2-7	.	TRBV29-1	.	CSVEKGSYEQYF	TGCAGCGTTGAAAAGGGCAGTTACGAGCAGTACTTC
TRBJ2-7	once	TRBV9	.	CASSVGGGALEQYF	TGTGCCAGCAGCGTAGGAGGGGGGGCCCTGGAGCAGTACTTC
TRBJ2-7	.	TRBV7-9	TRBD2	CASSSPVSGGASEQYF	TGTGCCAGCAGCTCCCCGGTTAGCGGGGGGGCGTCTGAGCAGTACTTC
TRBJ1-4	.	TRBV4-1	.	CASSQEKQATNEKLFF	TGCGCCAGCAGCCAGGAAAAACAGGCAACTAATGAAAAACTGTTTTTT
TRBJ2-3	.	TRBV4-2	.	CASSQGLAKSTDTQYF	TGTGCCAGCAGCCAAGGACTGGCCAAAAGCACAGATACGCAGTATTTT
TRBJ2-7	.	TRBV6-5	.	CASSYSLGSSYEQYF	TGTGCCAGCAGTTATTCCCTGGGGTCATCCTACGAGCAGTACTTC